The 32 T cell receptor beta chains given below trace back to one sample, sequenced in a study of control samples from healthy donors and cancer patients (dated by TCRdb to the early 2020s). The receptor library was made with the immunoSEQ multiplex PCR assay. TCRdb obtained this table from immuneACCESS and retained in-frame rearrangements with V and J assigned. These tables miss some clones; where compared with another copy, unresolved V genes account for less than half of the shortfall, and the remainder is unexplained. The sample table contains tens of thousands of clones; only one count was recorded for more than 85% of them. The ten largest clones capture around 1.3% of the sample. The sample consisted of blood. The source is a woman in her forties or fifties in good health.

This clone appeared once. The chain carries TRBV7-2 and TRBJ2-2; D gene uncertain. This CDR3 contains 15 residues. V was pared by 1 base and J by 1 base, with 7 bases between. Germline assignment: CDR1 SGHTA and CDR2 FQGNSA. Here the CDR3 reads CASSLEARNTGELFF. As DNA, the CDR3 is TGTGCCAGCAGCTTAGAAGCCAGGAACACCGGGGAGCTGTTTTTT.

Concerning this clone itself: The junction departs from the called germline gene at one end, perhaps through a read error. The gene calls are TRBV7-3 and TRBJ2-1; TRBD2 matches at 7 bases. Germline CDR1 SGHTA, CDR2 FQGTGA. CDR3 length: 15 residues. The CDR3 DNA is TGTGCCACCAGCATTGCTAGCGGTCGCCACAATGACCAGTTCTTC. It encodes CATSIASGRHNDQFF.

This clone was seen more than once but under ten times. The chain has TRBV4-1 and TRBJ1-3; 7 nucleotides line up with TRBD1. Trimming took 3 bases from V and 3 from J; bases not matched to a gene: 11. This CDR3 region has 17 residues. Germline CDR1 MGHRA, CDR2 YSYEKL. DNA for the CDR3: TGCGCCAGCAGCCACGGGACGGACAGGCAAGGTGGAAACACCATATATTTT. This translates into CASSHGTDRQGGNTIYF.

J is TRBJ1-1 and V is TRBV5-4, with 11 nucleotides matching TRBD1. The V segment lost 2 bases and the J segment 5 bases; nucleotides outside the gene matches: 8. The length of the CDR3 is 16 residues. Looked up from germline, CDR1 is SGHNT and CDR2 is YYREEE (reference sequence). For the CDR3, the DNA is TGTGCCAGCAGCTTCGGACAGGGGGCAAAGGGAACTGAAGCTTTCTTT. Its translation is CASSFGQGAKGTEAFF. Looking up the rest from reference TRBV5-4 and TRBJ1-1 gives the full variable domain: ETGVTQSPTHLIKTRGQQVTLRCSSQSGHNTVSWYQQALGQGPQFIFQYYREEENGRGNFPPRFSGLQFPNYSSELNVNALELDDSALYLCASSFGQGAKGTEAFFGQGTRLTVV.

This clone was recorded a few times. V and J are TRBV11-3 and TRBJ2-5; the D gene is possibly TRBD1 (6 bases). This CDR3 spans 14 amino acids. CDR1 and CDR2 (germline): SGHNT, YENEEA. The V end was cut by 4 bases, the J end by 3 bases, with 12 bases between. The CDR3 region has the DNA TGTGCCAGCAGCTCACAGGGTTCCAAAGAGACCCAGTACTTC. Its translation: CASSSQGSKETQYF.

This clone was seen a few times. The J gene is TRBJ1-4, the V gene TRBV19; D remains unclear. V dropped 1 base and J dropped 9 bases, with 6 bases sitting between them. The CDR3 has 12 residues. Germline V gene lookup returns CDR1 LNHDA and CDR2 SQIVND (reference sequence). The CDR3 nucleotides are TGTGCCAGTAGTATAGGAGGGAAAAAACTGTTTTTT. Translation gives CASSIGGKKLFF.

This rearrangement joins TRBV28 to TRBJ2-7; 7 positions match TRBD1. Losses at the gene ends were 5 bases for V and 2 bases for J; bases not matched to a gene: 3. The germline gives CDR1 MDHEN, CDR2 SYDVKM. The CDR3 consists of 13 residues. The CDR3 DNA reads as TGTGCCAGCAGTCGGGACAGTCCCTACGAGCAGTACTTC. Its translation is CASSRDSPYEQYF.

Notes on this clone: Other nucleotide sequences in the sample specify the same CDR3. The rearrangement links TRBV7-2 to TRBJ1-1; a possible D gene is TRBD1 (6 bases). The CDR3 has 14 amino acids. Trimming took off 1 base at V and 2 bases at J, with 8 bases between the two ends. CDR1 SGHTA and CDR2 FQGNSA come from the germline V gene. The DNA for the CDR3 is TGTGCCAGCAGCTTAGACAGGGCTAACACTGAAGCTTTCTTT. It translates to CASSLDRANTEAFF. Using reference TRBV7-2 and TRBJ1-1 for the parts outside the CDR3, the full variable domain is GAGVSQSPSNKVTEKGKDVELRCDPISGHTALYWYRQSLGQGLEFLIYFQGNSAPDKSGLPSDRFSAERTGGSVSTLTIQRTQQEDSAVYLCASSLDRANTEAFFGQGTRLTVV.

This chain joins TRBV7-2 and TRBJ2-2; D might be TRBD1 or TRBD2, each matching 5 bases. The CDR3 length is 14 residues. Germline V gene lookup returns CDR1 SGHTA and CDR2 FQGNSA. V shed 1 base and J shed 3 bases, with 6 bases lying between them. The CDR3: CASSLGDDTGELFF. In DNA, the CDR3 is TGTGCCAGCAGCTTAGGGGACGACACCGGGGAGCTGTTTTTT.

Only a few counts were recorded for this clone. This chain links TRBV9 with TRBJ2-7; D is unclear. The CDR3 loop spans 14 amino acids. The V gene's germline CDR1 is SGDLS and CDR2 YYNGEE. V was trimmed by 4 bases and J by 3 bases, leaving 14 bases between them. The CDR3 region has the DNA TGTGCCAGCAGCCCCACGGCGGAAATCTACGAGCAGTACTTC. It is translated as CASSPTAEIYEQYF.

The chain combines TRBV19 with TRBJ2-2; D not resolved. Germline CDR1 is LNHDA and CDR2 is SQIVND (reference sequence). CDR3 size: 14 residues. Trimming shortened V by 4 bases and J by 1 base, and 7 bases separated the two germline ends. The CDR3 DNA reads TGTGCCAGTAGTACCTTCAGGAACACCGGGGAGCTGTTTTTT. It yields the protein CASSTFRNTGELFF.

The CDR3 coding sequence is TGTGCCAGCAGCCGCCCGGGAGTCGGGGGCTACACCTTC. Its protein is CASSRPGVGGYTF. The chain combines TRBV6-5 with TRBJ1-2; D uncertain. This CDR3 contains 13 residues. Per germline, CDR1 MNHEY and CDR2 SVGAGI. V was cut by 6 bases and J by 8 bases, with 16 bases left in between.

Only a few counts were recorded for this clone. CDR3 sequence (DNA): TGTGCCAGCAGACCCCGCGGACCCCTCGGGGCAGATACGCAGTATTTT. Protein: CASRPRGPLGADTQYF. The chain recombines TRBV3-1 (or the pseudogene TRBV3-2) with TRBJ2-3, with D tentatively TRBD2 (5 bases). This CDR3 region has 16 residues. The V gene lost 6 bases and the J gene lost 4 bases, with 20 bases spanning the gap. The germline CDR1 and CDR2 sequences are LGHDT and YNNKEL (reference sequence).

The chain has TRBV7-2 and TRBJ2-5; 12 bases fit TRBD2. Germline values: CDR1 SGHTA, CDR2 FQGNSA. CDR3 length: 15 residues. The J segment lost 4 bases and the V segment lost 6 bases, leaving 6 bases of the junction unmatched. The CDR3 here is CASRRTSGEVETQYF. CDR3 sequence (DNA): TGTGCCAGCAGACGGACTAGCGGGGAGGTAGAGACCCAGTACTTC.

The chain couples TRBV7-2 to TRBJ2-7; 8 positions match TRBD2. V was pared by 5 bases and J by 2 bases, with 17 bases of the junction left unmatched. Germline values: CDR1 SGHTA, CDR2 FQGNSA. The CDR3 is made up of 18 amino acids. The CDR3 here is CASSITGGLGGRTYEQYF. DNA of the CDR3: TGTGCCAGCAGCATTACGGGGGGGTTAGGCGGGAGAACCTACGAGCAGTACTTC.

This clone was seen only a few times. V is TRBV5-6 and J is TRBJ2-7, with 11 bases that match TRBD2. V lost 2 bases to trimming and J lost 5 bases; unmatched junction nucleotides: 12. CDR1 is SGHDT, CDR2 YYEEEE, per germline. CDR3 size: 17 residues. In DNA form, the CDR3 reads TGTGCCAGCAGCTTTGGCCCCTCACTAGCGGGAGACAACGAGCAGTACTTC. Protein: CASSFGPSLAGDNEQYF.

This rearrangement joins TRBV5-6 to TRBJ1-3; D remains unclear. V lost 0 bases, J lost 2 bases, and 15 bases lay in between. In germline, CDR1 is SGHDT, CDR2 YYEEEE. This CDR3 contains 17 residues. The CDR3 loop is CASSLGNWGVAGNTIYF. The DNA of the CDR3 is TGTGCCAGCAGCTTGGGGAATTGGGGAGTAGCTGGAAACACCATATATTTT.

This clone has only a few counts. The chain combines TRBV6-1 with TRBJ1-1; D unresolved. CDR3 length: 15 residues. CDR1 is MNHNS, CDR2 SASEGT, per germline. V shed 3 bases and J shed 1 base, with 12 bases lying between them. CDR3 in amino acids: CASSESERGNTEAFF. As DNA, the CDR3 is TGTGCCAGCAGTGAGTCGGAGAGAGGGAACACTGAAGCTTTCTTT.

CDR3 nucleotide sequence: TGTGCCAGCACCCCCGGGGGGGACGGTGGAAACACCATATATTTT. This sequence encodes CASTPGGDGGNTIYF. This chain joins TRBV6-5 and TRBJ1-3; possible D gene TRBD1, 5 bases. CDR1 is MNHEY and CDR2 is SVGAGI in the germline V gene. The CDR3 spans 15 residues. Trimming removed 7 bases at V and 3 bases at J, with 16 bases between.

This clone was counted between two and nine times. J is TRBJ1-1 and V is TRBV4-1, with unresolved D. The CDR3 runs 17 residues. CDR1 and CDR2 (germline): MGHRA, YSYEKL. V was cut by 4 bases and J by 0 bases, with 18 bases left in between. The CDR3 DNA is TGCGCCAGCAGCCCCCGACGGTACGACCCTATGAACACTGAAGCTTTCTTT. Amino acids: CASSPRRYDPMNTEAFF.

The CDR3 DNA reads as TGTGCCAGCAGTTCCCCCCTTGAAAAACTGTTTTTT. It codes for CASSSPLEKLFF. The chain combines TRBV28 with TRBJ1-4; D is ambiguous. The germline gives CDR1 MDHEN, CDR2 SYDVKM. The ends were cut back, 4 bases at V and 7 bases at J, with 7 bases in the middle. CDR3 size: 12 residues.

The CDR3 loop reads CSARGGPGQKNLNYGYTF. The CDR3 DNA sequence: TGCAGCGCCCGGGGGGGACCGGGACAGAAAAATTTAAACTATGGCTACACCTTC. The rearrangement joins TRBV29-1 to TRBJ1-2; 7 nucleotides line up with TRBD1. This CDR3 region has 18 residues. V lost 7 bases to trimming and J lost 2 bases; unmatched junction nucleotides: 22. From germline, CDR1 is SQVTM and CDR2 ANQGSEA.

For this clone: Sequence at one end of the junction differs from germline and may be a read error. Other nucleotide sequences in the sample specify the same CDR3. The gene calls are TRBV29-1 and TRBJ1-1, with D maybe TRBD1 (5 bases). The CDR3 has 13 residues. Germline V gene data show CDR1 as SQVTM and CDR2 as ANQGSEA. The CDR3 bases are TGTAGCGTTGCGTATAGGGAGGGGACTGAAGCTTTCTTT. Residues: CSVAYREGTEAFF. Using reference TRBV29-1 and TRBJ1-1 for the parts outside the CDR3, the full variable domain is SAVISQKPSRDICQRGTSLTIQCQVDSQVTMMFWYRQQPGQSLTLIATANQGSEATYESGFVIDKFPISRPNLTFSTLTVSNMSPEDSSIYLCSVAYREGTEAFFGQGTRLTVV.

CDR3 sequence: CASSSAGSFAGPFQETQYF. The CDR3 DNA reads as TGTGCCAGCAGCTCTGCAGGATCCTTCGCGGGGCCGTTCCAAGAGACCCAGTACTTC. V gene TRBV7-9 combines with J gene TRBJ2-5, with a possible D match to TRBD2 (6 bases). The germline gives CDR1 SEHNR, CDR2 FQNEAQ (reference sequence). This CDR3 spans 19 amino acids. V lost 4 bases to trimming and J lost 1 base, with 25 bases between them.

The V and J genes are TRBV4-3 and TRBJ2-5, with no clear D. Germline CDR1 and CDR2: LGHNA and YSLEER. The CDR3 spans 17 residues. V was shortened by 0 bases and J by 3 bases, with 17 bases between the two germline ends. DNA for the CDR3: TGCGCCAGCAGCCAAGAGCGGTTTCTGGGTCCGAAAGAGACCCAGTACTTC. It translates to CASSQERFLGPKETQYF.

The chain has TRBV18 and TRBJ1-1; unclear D gene. The germline V gene encodes CDR1 KGHSH and CDR2 LQKENI. CDR3 length: 15 residues. Trimming took 0 bases from V and 3 from J, leaving 11 bases between them. The DNA of the CDR3 is TGTGCCAGCTCACCACCTCTATCACAGCACACTGAAGCTTTCTTT. It is translated as CASSPPLSQHTEAFF.

The chain recombines TRBV23-1 with TRBJ2-1; TRBD2 agrees at 14 bases. TRBV23-1 is treated as an ORF (open reading frame) with a function not yet certain. The CDR3 contains 16 residues. The junction had 4 bases not matched to a gene; V was cut back by 1 base and J by 8 bases. CDR3 DNA: TGCGCCAGCAGTCAATGGGGACTAGCGGGGGTCGATGAGCAGTTCTTC. Amino acid sequence: CASSQWGLAGVDEQFF.

The chain carries TRBV11-2 and TRBJ2-6; 8 bases agree with TRBD2. The CDR3 loop spans 16 amino acids. J was trimmed by 3 bases and V by 3 bases; bases with no gene match: 4. Germline CDR1 reads SGHAT; CDR2 reads FQNNGV. The chain's CDR3 is CASSFTGGNGANVLTF. The CDR3, as DNA: TGTGCCAGCAGCTTCACGGGGGGGAATGGGGCCAACGTCCTGACTTTC.

V is TRBV4-3 and J is TRBJ1-2, with D unclear. Trimming stripped 0 bases from V and 5 bases from J, with 10 bases between. CDR3 length: 14 amino acids. Germline V gene data show CDR1 as LGHNA and CDR2 as YSLEER. CDR3 coding DNA: TGCGCCAGCAGCCAAGATCGGGGAGGGTATGGCTACACCTTC. This translates into CASSQDRGGYGYTF.

The V gene is TRBV28, the J gene TRBJ1-4; 10 bases fit TRBD1. This CDR3 contains 18 residues. Germline CDR1 MDHEN, CDR2 SYDVKM. V was pared by 6 bases and J by 2 bases, with 12 bases of the junction left unmatched. CDR3 protein: CASSPPGTGVSTNEKLFF. DNA of the CDR3: TGTGCCAGCAGCCCCCCCGGGACAGGGGTGTCTACTAATGAAAAACTGTTTTTT.

The table lists this clone with a count of one. The gene calls are TRBV7-9 and TRBJ1-2; D may be TRBD1 (6 bases). Trimming left V 5 bases short and J 6 bases short, with 28 bases between. This CDR3 spans 18 amino acids. The germline CDR1 and CDR2 sequences are SEHNR and FQNEAQ (reference sequence). The CDR3 DNA reads TGTGCCAGCAGCCCATTCCAACTCCGGGGGCCATCCAGGCATGGCTACACCTTC. Translated: CASSPFQLRGPSRHGYTF.

This clone came up once. The rearrangement links TRBV19 to TRBJ2-2; the D gene is possibly TRBD2 (5 bases). The germline V and J ends were trimmed by 6 bases and 1 base, with 12 bases remaining between them. The germline V gene encodes CDR1 LNHDA and CDR2 SQIVND (reference sequence). The CDR3 has 15 amino acids. CDR3 DNA sequence: TGTGCCAGTAGGGATCGGACTGGGAACACCGGGGAGCTGTTTTTT. This gives the protein CASRDRTGNTGELFF.